This record looks at one T cell receptor (beta chain) sequence and its context. Its antigen is undetermined. Germline V gene sequence: CDR1 MNHEY, CDR2 SVGAGI. V lost 0 bases and J lost 8, with 16 bases in between. This CDR3 region has 15 residues. This entry is derived from a study of T cells in localized non-small cell lung cancer. The table came from immunoSEQ multiplex PCR; TCRdb's copy has only in-frame clones and leaves some out. Of 61,000 or so clones in the sample, 86% are singletons; the top ten hold over 4%. Study-wide results and limits: Researchers found a median approximately 55 of the top 100 tumor clones in adjacent lung.

Sequences were derived from peripheral blood, sampled before any cancer treatment. This TCR derives from a woman aged 35 to 69 with stage I lung adenocarcinoma. This chain connects TRBV6-5 to TRBJ1-1, with unresolved D. Written as DNA, the CDR3 is TGTGCCAGCAGTTACTCAAGACTCCTACGAGGAGAAGCTTTCTTT. Amino acids: CASSYSRLLRGEAFF.